Listed below are T cell receptor beta chains from one sample, sequenced in a study of cytomegalovirus exposure and HLA in healthy donors. Clones were read by immunoSEQ multiplex PCR, and TCRdb kept only the in-frame ones, dropping some. This repertoire comprises roughly 110,000 clones; its ten largest clones make up 6.8%. Input material: PBMCs. The receptors derive from a man aged 35-49 years in good health and CMV-seropositive. Each CDR3 is given with its conserved first and last residue. The D gene is left open where the match is weak.

d_call	v_call	j_call	cdr3_nt	cdr3_aa
NA	TRBV11-3	TRBJ2-5	TGTGCCAGCAGCCCACCGTGGGACACTGAGAACCAAGAGACCCAGTACTTC	CASSPPWDTENQETQYF
NA	TRBV9	TRBJ1-4	TGTGCCAGCAGCGTAGATGGGGGGTCCAATGAAAAACTGTTTTTT	CASSVDGGSNEKLFF
NA	TRBV9	TRBJ1-4	TGTGCCAGCAGCCCGATAGGGGATGTTTTTGAAAAACTGTTTTTT	CASSPIGDVFEKLFF
NA	TRBV28	TRBJ2-1	TGTGCCAGCAGGGGAGTCGTCCGCAATGAGCAGTTCTTC	CASRGVVRNEQFF
NA	TRBV11-2	TRBJ2-7	TGTGCCAGCAGCCTAGGCGGGGACTACGAGCAGTACTTC	CASSLGGDYEQYF
TRBD2	TRBV6-5	TRBJ2-1	TGTGCCAGCCAGCGGACTAGCGGAGCTAATGAGCAGTTCTTC	CASQRTSGANEQFF
TRBD1	TRBV5-6	TRBJ1-5	TGTGCCAGCAGCTTGGGACAGGGAATTAATCAGCCCCAGCATTTT	CASSLGQGINQPQHF
NA	TRBV7-9	TRBJ2-6	TGTGCCAGCAGCGTCCCCAAAGAACAGGTGAACTCTGGGGCCAACGTCCTGACTTTC	CASSVPKEQVNSGANVLTF
NA	TRBV6-4	TRBJ2-1	TGTGCCAGCAGTGACTGGCTGTTCTTC	CASSDWLFF
TRBD2	TRBV9	TRBJ2-1	TGTGCCAGCAGCGTAGAGGGGCTAGCGGGAGATGAGCAGTTCTTC	CASSVEGLAGDEQFF
TRBD2	TRBV4-1	TRBJ2-3	TGCGCCAGCAGCCAAGGAGGACTAGCGGGTGGCACAGATACGCAGTATTTT	CASSQGGLAGGTDTQYF